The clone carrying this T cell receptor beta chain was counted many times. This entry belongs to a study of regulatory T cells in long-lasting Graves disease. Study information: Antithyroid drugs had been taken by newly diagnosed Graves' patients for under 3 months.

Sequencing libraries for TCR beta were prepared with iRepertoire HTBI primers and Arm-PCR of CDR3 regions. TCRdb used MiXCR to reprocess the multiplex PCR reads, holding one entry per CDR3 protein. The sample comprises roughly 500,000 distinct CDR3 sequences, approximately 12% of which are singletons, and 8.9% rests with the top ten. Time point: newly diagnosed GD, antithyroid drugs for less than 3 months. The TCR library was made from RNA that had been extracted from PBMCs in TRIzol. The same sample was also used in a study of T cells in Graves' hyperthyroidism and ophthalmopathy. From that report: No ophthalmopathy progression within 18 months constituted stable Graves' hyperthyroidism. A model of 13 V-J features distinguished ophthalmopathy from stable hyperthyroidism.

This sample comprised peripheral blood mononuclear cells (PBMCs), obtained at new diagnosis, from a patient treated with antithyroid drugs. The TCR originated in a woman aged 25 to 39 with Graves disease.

DNA for the CDR3: TGTGCCAGCAGTCCCAGATGGACTAGCGGCAATGAGCAGTTCTTC. The encoded protein is CASSPRWTSGNEQFF. The J gene is TRBJ2-1, the V gene TRBV27, with 10 positions matching TRBD2. CDR1 MNHEY and CDR2 SMNVEV come from the germline V gene (reference sequence). Trimming removed 5 bases from V and 6 bases from J; junction bases left unmatched: 7. The CDR3 is 15 amino acids.